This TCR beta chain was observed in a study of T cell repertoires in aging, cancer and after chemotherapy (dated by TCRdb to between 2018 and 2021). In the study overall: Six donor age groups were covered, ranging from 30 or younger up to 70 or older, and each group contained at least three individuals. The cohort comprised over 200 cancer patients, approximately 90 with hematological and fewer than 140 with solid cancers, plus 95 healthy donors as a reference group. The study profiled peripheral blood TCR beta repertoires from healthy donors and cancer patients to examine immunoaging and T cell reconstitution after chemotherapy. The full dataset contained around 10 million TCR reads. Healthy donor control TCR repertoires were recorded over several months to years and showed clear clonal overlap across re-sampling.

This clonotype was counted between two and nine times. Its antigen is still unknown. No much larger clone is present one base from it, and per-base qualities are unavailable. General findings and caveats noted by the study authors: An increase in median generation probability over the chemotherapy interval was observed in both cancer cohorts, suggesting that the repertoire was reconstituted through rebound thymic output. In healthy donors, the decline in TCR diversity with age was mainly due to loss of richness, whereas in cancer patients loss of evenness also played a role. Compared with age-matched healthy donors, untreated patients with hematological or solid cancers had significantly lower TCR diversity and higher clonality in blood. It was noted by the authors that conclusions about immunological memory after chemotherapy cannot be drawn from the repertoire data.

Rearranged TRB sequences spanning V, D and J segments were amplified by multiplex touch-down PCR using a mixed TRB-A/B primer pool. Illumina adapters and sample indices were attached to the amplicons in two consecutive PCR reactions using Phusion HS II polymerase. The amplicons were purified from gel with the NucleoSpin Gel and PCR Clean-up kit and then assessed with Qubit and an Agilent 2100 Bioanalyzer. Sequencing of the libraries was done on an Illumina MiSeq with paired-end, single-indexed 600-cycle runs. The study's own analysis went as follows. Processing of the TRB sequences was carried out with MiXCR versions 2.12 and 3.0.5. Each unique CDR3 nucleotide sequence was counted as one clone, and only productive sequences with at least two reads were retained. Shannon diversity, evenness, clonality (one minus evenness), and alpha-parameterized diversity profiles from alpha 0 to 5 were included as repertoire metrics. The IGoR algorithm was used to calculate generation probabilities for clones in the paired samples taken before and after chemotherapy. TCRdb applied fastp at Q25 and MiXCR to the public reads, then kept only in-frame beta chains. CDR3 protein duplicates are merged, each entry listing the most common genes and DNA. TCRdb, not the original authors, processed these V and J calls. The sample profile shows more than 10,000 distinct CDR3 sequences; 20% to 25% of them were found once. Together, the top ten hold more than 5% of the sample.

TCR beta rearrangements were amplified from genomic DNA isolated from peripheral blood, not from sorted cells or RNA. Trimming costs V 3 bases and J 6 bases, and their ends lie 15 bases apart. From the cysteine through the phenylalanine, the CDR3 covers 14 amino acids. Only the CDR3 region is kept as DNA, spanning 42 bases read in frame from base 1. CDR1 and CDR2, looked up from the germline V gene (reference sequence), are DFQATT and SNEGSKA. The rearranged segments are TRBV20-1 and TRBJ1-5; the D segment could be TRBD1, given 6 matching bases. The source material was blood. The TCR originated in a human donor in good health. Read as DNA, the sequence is TGCAGTGCTAGTCTCGGAGGGGGGAGTCAGCCCCAGCATTTT. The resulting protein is CSASLGGGSQPQHF.